This T cell receptor (beta chain) emerged from a study of a mutant IDH1 vaccine in newly diagnosed glioma. Whole-study context: Patients began vaccination 4-6 weeks after radiotherapy alone, or with temozolomide cycles. An approximately 62% male, 37.5% female split and a mean age of 40.4 years characterized treated patients.

On this clone itself: No antigen is known for it.

Documented time point: week 5, during vaccination. Alongside topical imiquimod, each dose of vaccine comprised 300 ug of mutant IDH1 20-mer peptide. V was shortened by 3 bases and J by 0 bases, with 11 bases between the two germline ends. The CDR3 runs to 15 residues. CDR1 is SGHVS, CDR2 FNYEAQ, per germline. Study-level points and caveats: Seemingly, top peripheral T cell clonotype changes bore no relation to pseudoprogression.

Produced via immunoSEQ multiplex PCR; TCRdb's table is partial and in-frame only. The sample lists tens of thousands of clones, 91% seen once, with 0.56% in the top ten. The sequenced sample was PBMCs, obtained from a glioma patient whose treatment included an IDH1 peptide vaccine. V usage is TRBV7-6 and J usage is TRBJ1-2, with D perhaps TRBD1 (6 bases). The clonotype originates from a woman aged 50 to 65 with glioma. This CDR3 is CASSLGAGSNYGYTF. The CDR3 DNA sequence: TGTGCCAGCAGCTTGGGGGCAGGGTCTAACTATGGCTACACCTTC. Using reference TRBV7-6 and TRBJ1-2 for the parts outside the CDR3, the full variable domain is GAGVSQSPRYKVTKRGQDVALRCDPISGHVSLYWYRQALGQGPEFLTYFNYEAQQDKSGLPNDRFSAERPEGSISTLTIQRTEQRDSAMYRCASSLGAGSNYGYTFGSGTRLTVV.